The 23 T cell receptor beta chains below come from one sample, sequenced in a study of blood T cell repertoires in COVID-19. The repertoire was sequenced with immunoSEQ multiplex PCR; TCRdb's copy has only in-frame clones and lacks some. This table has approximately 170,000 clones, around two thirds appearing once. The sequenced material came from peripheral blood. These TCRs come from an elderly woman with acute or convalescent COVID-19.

The CDR3 DNA is TGCGCCAGCAGCATCTCCAGGGGGCCTGAAGCTTTCTTT. This encodes CASSISRGPEAFF. The chain uses TRBV5-1 and TRBJ1-1; 8 positions agree with TRBD1. This CDR3 contains 13 residues. CDR1 is SGHRS and CDR2 is YFSETQ in the germline V gene. The ends lost 4 bases at V and 6 bases at J; junction bases unmatched: 5. The full variable domain, its missing parts supplied by reference TRBV5-1 and TRBJ1-1, is KAGVTQTPRYLIKTRGQQVTLSCSPISGHRSVSWYQQTPGQGLQFLFEYFSETQRNKGNFPGRFSGRQFSNSRSEMNVSTLELGDSALYLCASSISRGPEAFFGQGTRLTVV.

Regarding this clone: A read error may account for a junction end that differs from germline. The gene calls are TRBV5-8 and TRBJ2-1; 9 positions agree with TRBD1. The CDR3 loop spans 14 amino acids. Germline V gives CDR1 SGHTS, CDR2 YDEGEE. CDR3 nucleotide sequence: TGTGCCAGCAGCTTGACAGGGGGCAAACCCACAGGGATCTTC. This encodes CASSLTGGKPTGIF.

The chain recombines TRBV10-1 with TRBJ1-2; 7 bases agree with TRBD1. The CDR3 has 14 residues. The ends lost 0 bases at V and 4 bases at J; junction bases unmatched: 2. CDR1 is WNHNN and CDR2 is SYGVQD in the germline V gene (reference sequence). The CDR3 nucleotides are TGCGCCAGCAGTGAGTCGGGGACAGCCTATGGCTACACCTTC. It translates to CASSESGTAYGYTF.

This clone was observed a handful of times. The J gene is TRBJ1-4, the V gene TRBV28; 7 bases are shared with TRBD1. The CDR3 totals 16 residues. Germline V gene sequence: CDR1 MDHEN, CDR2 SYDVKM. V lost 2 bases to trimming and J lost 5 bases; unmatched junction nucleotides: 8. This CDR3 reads CASSLDMTGSNEKLFF. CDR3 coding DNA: TGTGCCAGCAGTTTAGATATGACAGGGAGCAATGAAAAACTGTTTTTT.

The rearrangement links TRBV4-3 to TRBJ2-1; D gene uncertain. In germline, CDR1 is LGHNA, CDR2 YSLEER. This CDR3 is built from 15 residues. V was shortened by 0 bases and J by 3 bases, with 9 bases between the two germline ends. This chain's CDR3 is CASSQEVNSYNEQFF. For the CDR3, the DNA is TGCGCCAGCAGCCAAGAAGTAAACAGCTACAATGAGCAGTTCTTC.

This CDR3 is CASSLDILASYEQYF. CDR3 nucleotide sequence: TGCGCCAGCAGCTTGGATATACTAGCGTCCTACGAGCAGTACTTC. The J gene is TRBJ2-7, the V gene TRBV5-1; 7 bases fit TRBD2. Trimming removed 0 bases from V and 1 base from J; junction bases left unmatched: 4. CDR1 is SGHRS, CDR2 YFSETQ, per germline. CDR3 size: 15 residues.

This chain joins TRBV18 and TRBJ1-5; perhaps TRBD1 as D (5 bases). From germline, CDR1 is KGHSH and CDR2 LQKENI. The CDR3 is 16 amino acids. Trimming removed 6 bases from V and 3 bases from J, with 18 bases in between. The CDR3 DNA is TGTGCCAGCTCCTCTAGTGTGGGGCCACTCAATCAGCCCCAGCATTTT. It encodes CASSSSVGPLNQPQHF.

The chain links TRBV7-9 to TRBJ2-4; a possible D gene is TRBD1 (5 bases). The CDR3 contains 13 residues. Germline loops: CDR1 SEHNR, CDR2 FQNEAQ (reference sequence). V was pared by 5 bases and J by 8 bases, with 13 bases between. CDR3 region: CASSQDQGDIQYF. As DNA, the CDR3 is TGTGCCAGCAGCCAGGATCAAGGGGACATTCAGTACTTC.

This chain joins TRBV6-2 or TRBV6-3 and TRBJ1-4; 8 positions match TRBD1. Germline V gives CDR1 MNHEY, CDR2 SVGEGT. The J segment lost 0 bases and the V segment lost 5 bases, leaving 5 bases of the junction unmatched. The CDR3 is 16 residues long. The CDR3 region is CASSGQGGATNEKLFF. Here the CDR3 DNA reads TGTGCCAGCAGTGGACAGGGTGGTGCAACTAATGAAAAACTGTTTTTT.

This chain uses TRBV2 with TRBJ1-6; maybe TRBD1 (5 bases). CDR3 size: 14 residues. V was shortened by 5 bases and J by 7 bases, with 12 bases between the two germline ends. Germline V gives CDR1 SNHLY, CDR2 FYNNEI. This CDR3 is CASSTGTMNSPLHF. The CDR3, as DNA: TGTGCCAGCAGTACCGGGACTATGAATTCACCCCTCCACTTT.

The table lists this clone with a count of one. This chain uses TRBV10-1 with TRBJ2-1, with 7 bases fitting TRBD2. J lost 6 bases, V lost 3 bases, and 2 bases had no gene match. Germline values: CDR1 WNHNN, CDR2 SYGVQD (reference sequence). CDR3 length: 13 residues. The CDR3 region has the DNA TGCGCCAGCAGTGATAGCGGGTTCAATGAGCAGTTCTTC. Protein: CASSDSGFNEQFF.

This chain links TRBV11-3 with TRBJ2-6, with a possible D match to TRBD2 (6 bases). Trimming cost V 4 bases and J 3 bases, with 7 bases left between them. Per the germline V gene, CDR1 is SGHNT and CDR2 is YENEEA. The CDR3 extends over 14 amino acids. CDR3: CASSWGVGANVLTF. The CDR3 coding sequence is TGTGCCAGCAGCTGGGGGGTTGGGGCCAACGTCCTGACTTTC.

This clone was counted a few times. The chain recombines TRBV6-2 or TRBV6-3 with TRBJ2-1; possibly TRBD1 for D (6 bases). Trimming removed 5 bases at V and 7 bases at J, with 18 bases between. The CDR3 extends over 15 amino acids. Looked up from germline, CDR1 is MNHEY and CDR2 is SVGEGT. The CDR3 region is CASSRRSTGLNEQFF. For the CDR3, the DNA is TGTGCCAGCAGTAGGCGATCCACAGGGTTGAATGAGCAGTTCTTC.

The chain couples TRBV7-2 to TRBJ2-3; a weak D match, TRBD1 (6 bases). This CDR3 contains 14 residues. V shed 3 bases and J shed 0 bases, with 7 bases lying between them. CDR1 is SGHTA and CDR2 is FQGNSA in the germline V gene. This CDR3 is CASSFGQSTDTQYF. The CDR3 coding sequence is TGTGCCAGCAGCTTTGGACAGAGCACAGATACGCAGTATTTT.

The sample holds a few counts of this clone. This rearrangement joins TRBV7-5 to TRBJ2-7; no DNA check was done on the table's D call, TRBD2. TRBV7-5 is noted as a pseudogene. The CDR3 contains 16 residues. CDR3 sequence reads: CARSSVCGGRRYEQYF. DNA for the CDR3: TGTGCCAGAAGCTCCGTTTGTGGCGGGCGGAGATACGAGCAGTACTTC.

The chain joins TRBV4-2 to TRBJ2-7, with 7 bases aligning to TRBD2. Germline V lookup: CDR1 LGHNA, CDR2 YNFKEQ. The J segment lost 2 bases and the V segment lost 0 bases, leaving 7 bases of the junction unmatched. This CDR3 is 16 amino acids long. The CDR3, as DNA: TGTGCCAGCAGCCAAGATCTGGCTAGCGGCACCTACGAGCAGTACTTC. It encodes CASSQDLASGTYEQYF.

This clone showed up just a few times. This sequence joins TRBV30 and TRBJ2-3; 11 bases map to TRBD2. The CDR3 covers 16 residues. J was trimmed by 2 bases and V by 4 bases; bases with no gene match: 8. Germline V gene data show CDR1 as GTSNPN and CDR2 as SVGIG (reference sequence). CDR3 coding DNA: TGTGCCTGGACCAAAGGACTAGCGGGCAACACAGATACGCAGTATTTT. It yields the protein CAWTKGLAGNTDTQYF.

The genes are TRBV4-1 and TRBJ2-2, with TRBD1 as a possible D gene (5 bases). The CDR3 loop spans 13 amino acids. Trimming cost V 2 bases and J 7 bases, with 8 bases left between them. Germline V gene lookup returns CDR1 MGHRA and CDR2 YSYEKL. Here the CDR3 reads CASSQPGNGELFF. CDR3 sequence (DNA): TGCGCCAGCAGCCAACCAGGGAACGGGGAGCTGTTTTTT.

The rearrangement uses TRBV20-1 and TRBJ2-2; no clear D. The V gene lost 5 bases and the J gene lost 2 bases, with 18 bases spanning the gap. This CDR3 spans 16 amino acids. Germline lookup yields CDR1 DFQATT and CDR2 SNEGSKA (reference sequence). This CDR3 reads CSAGDLNPTNTGELFF. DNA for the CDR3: TGCAGTGCTGGTGACCTAAACCCGACAAACACCGGGGAGCTGTTTTTT.

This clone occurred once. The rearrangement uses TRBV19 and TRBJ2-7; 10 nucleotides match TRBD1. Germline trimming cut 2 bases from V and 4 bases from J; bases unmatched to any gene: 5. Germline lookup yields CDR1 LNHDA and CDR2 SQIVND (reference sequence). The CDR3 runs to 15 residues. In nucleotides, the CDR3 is TGTGCCAGTAGTATAAAGGGACAGGGGATGTACGAGCAGTACTTC. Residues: CASSIKGQGMYEQYF.

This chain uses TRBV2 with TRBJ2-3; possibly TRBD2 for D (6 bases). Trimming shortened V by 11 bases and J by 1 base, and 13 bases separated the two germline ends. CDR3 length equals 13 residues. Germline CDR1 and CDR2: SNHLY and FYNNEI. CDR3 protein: CAQGGSGTDTQYF. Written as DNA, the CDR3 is TGTGCCCAGGGAGGTAGCGGCACAGATACGCAGTATTTT.

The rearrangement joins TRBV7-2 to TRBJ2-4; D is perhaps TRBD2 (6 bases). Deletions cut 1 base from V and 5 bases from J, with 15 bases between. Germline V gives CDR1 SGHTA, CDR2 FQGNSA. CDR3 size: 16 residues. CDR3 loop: CASSLDIGRRENIQYF. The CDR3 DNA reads TGTGCCAGCAGCTTAGACATTGGCAGGAGGGAAAACATTCAGTACTTC.

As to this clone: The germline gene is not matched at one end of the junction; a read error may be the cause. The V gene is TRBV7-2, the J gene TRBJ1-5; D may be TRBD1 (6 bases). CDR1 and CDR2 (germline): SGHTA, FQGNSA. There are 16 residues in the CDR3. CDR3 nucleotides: TGTGCCAGCAGGTTAGGAGGGGGACATAGCAATCAGCCCCAGCATTTT. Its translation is CASRLGGGHSNQPQHF.